A selection of T cell receptor beta chains follows, all from one sample in a study of control samples from healthy donors and cancer patients. The data were produced by immunoSEQ multiplex PCR, yet TCRdb's version contains in-frame clones alone and is incomplete. This table holds fewer than 65,000 clones, around nine tenths found once. The sample was PBMCs. These receptors were collected from a middle-aged man with colorectal cancer. Each CDR3 is given with its conserved first and last residue. D genes are given only for firm matches. Only part of the rows carry a size: once, few, many, or a class if the clone is expanded.

D gene: TRBD2
CDR3 length: 15
J gene: TRBJ2-7
clone size: .
V gene: TRBV10-2
CDR3 DNA: TGCGCCAGCAGTGGAGGGACTAGCGGGAGGATCGAGCAGTACTTC
CDR3 protein: CASSGGTSGRIEQYF

D gene: .
CDR3 length: 15
J gene: TRBJ1-1
clone size: .
V gene: TRBV7-9
CDR3 DNA: TGTGCCAGCAGCTTAGGGTGGGAGCCGCGCACTGAAGCTTTCTTT
CDR3 protein: CASSLGWEPRTEAFF

D gene: .
CDR3 length: 13
J gene: TRBJ1-5
clone size: .
V gene: TRBV12-5
CDR3 DNA: TGTGCTAGTGGCCAAGAGACGCTTCAGCCCCAGCATTTT
CDR3 protein: CASGQETLQPQHF

D gene: .
CDR3 length: 15
J gene: TRBJ1-4
clone size: .
V gene: TRBV12-1
CDR3 DNA: TGTGCCAGCAGCTTTGTTTGGACAGGGGAGGAAAAACTGTTTTTT
CDR3 protein: CASSFVWTGEEKLFF

D gene: TRBD1
CDR3 length: 14
J gene: TRBJ2-7
clone size: .
V gene: TRBV7-9
CDR3 DNA: TGTGCCAGCAGCGTAGTACAGGGGGCCTACGAGCAGTACTTC
CDR3 protein: CASSVVQGAYEQYF

D gene: .
CDR3 length: 16
J gene: TRBJ1-4
clone size: .
V gene: TRBV3-1/TRBV3-2
CDR3 DNA: TGTGCCAGCAGCCAAGATCAAGGGTATGAGGATGAAAAACTGTTTTTT
CDR3 protein: CASSQDQGYEDEKLFF

D gene: TRBD1
CDR3 length: 15
J gene: TRBJ1-2
clone size: .
V gene: TRBV5-1
CDR3 DNA: TGCGCCAGCAGCTTGCCGGACAGGAACTTCTATGGCTACACCTTC
CDR3 protein: CASSLPDRNFYGYTF

D gene: TRBD2
CDR3 length: 17
J gene: TRBJ2-2
clone size: .
V gene: TRBV9
CDR3 DNA: TGTGCCAGCAGCGTACGCAGGACTAGCGGGAACACCGGGGAGCTGTTTTTT
CDR3 protein: CASSVRRTSGNTGELFF

D gene: .
CDR3 length: 18
J gene: TRBJ1-5
clone size: few
V gene: TRBV6-2/TRBV6-3
CDR3 DNA: TGTGCCAGCACCCCGAGGAAGGCAGGGCCAGGGCCGAATCAGCCCCAGCATTTT
CDR3 protein: CASTPRKAGPGPNQPQHF

D gene: TRBD2
CDR3 length: 15
J gene: TRBJ2-1
clone size: .
V gene: TRBV2
CDR3 DNA: TGTGCCAGCAGTGACAGCGGGAGGCTTTACAATGAGCAGTTCTTC
CDR3 protein: CASSDSGRLYNEQFF

D gene: .
CDR3 length: 13
J gene: TRBJ2-1
clone size: .
V gene: TRBV6-5
CDR3 DNA: TGTGCCAGCAGTTACTTGGGGAGAGCAGAGCAGTTCTTC
CDR3 protein: CASSYLGRAEQFF

D gene: TRBD1
CDR3 length: 11
J gene: TRBJ1-1
clone size: .
V gene: TRBV6-2/TRBV6-3
CDR3 DNA: TGTGCCAGCAGTTCGACAGGGCCTGAATCCTTT
CDR3 protein: CASSSTGPESF

D gene: .
CDR3 length: 14
J gene: TRBJ1-2
clone size: .
V gene: TRBV30
CDR3 DNA: TGTGCCTGGAGTCCCACCGGGAGCCCATCGACCTACACCTTC
CDR3 protein: CAWSPTGSPSTYTF

D gene: .
CDR3 length: 14
J gene: TRBJ2-7
clone size: once
V gene: TRBV4-1
CDR3 DNA: TGCGCCAGCAGCCAAGATCCGGGGCTCTACGAGCAGTACTTC
CDR3 protein: CASSQDPGLYEQYF

D gene: .
CDR3 length: 16
J gene: TRBJ1-2
clone size: .
V gene: TRBV28
CDR3 DNA: TGTGCCAGCAAGCCAATCGGGATCCCCAATAACTATGGCTACACCTTC
CDR3 protein: CASKPIGIPNNYGYTF

D gene: .
CDR3 length: 15
J gene: TRBJ2-1
clone size: .
V gene: TRBV7-8
CDR3 DNA: TGTGCCAGCAGCCCGCATCTTGGTGGTGTAAATGAGCAGTTCTTC
CDR3 protein: CASSPHLGGVNEQFF

D gene: .
CDR3 length: 15
J gene: TRBJ2-1
clone size: once
V gene: TRBV9
CDR3 DNA: TGTGCCAGCAGCCTTCTATTCGGATCCTACAATGAGCAGTTCTTC
CDR3 protein: CASSLLFGSYNEQFF

D gene: .
CDR3 length: 11
J gene: TRBJ2-5
clone size: .
V gene: TRBV4-1
CDR3 DNA: TGCGCCAGCAGCGTCCGGGAGACCCAGTACTTC
CDR3 protein: CASSVRETQYF

D gene: .
CDR3 length: 15
J gene: TRBJ2-2
clone size: .
V gene: TRBV7-2
CDR3 DNA: TGTGCCAGCAGCTTAGTCGCAGCGTACACCGGGGAGCTGTTTTTT
CDR3 protein: CASSLVAAYTGELFF

D gene: .
CDR3 length: 14
J gene: TRBJ2-7
clone size: .
V gene: TRBV9
CDR3 DNA: TGTGCCAGCAGCTTACGTGGGGTGCCCTACGAGCAGTACTTC
CDR3 protein: CASSLRGVPYEQYF

D gene: .
CDR3 length: 16
J gene: TRBJ2-1
clone size: .
V gene: TRBV11-2
CDR3 DNA: TGTGCCAGCAGCTTAATCTCCTGGAATACATACAATGAGCAGTTCTTC
CDR3 protein: CASSLISWNTYNEQFF

D gene: .
CDR3 length: 14
J gene: TRBJ2-1
clone size: .
V gene: TRBV6-5
CDR3 DNA: TGTGCCAGCAGTTGGGGGAGCTCCTACAATGAGCAGTTCTTC
CDR3 protein: CASSWGSSYNEQFF

D gene: TRBD2
CDR3 length: 19
J gene: TRBJ2-1
clone size: .
V gene: TRBV5-4
CDR3 DNA: TGTGCCAGCAGCTTTTTACTAGCGGGACCCGGAAAAAACTACAATGAGCAGTTCTTC
CDR3 protein: CASSFLLAGPGKNYNEQFF

D gene: TRBD1
CDR3 length: 16
J gene: TRBJ1-4
clone size: few
V gene: TRBV9
CDR3 DNA: TGTGCCAGCAGCTTAGGACAGGGGGCAACTAATGAAAAACTGTTTTTT
CDR3 protein: CASSLGQGATNEKLFF

D gene: .
CDR3 length: 13
J gene: TRBJ2-7
clone size: .
V gene: TRBV4-1
CDR3 DNA: TGCGCCAGCAGCCCTGGACAGCCCTACGAGCAGTACTTC
CDR3 protein: CASSPGQPYEQYF

D gene: .
CDR3 length: 14
J gene: TRBJ1-2
clone size: once
V gene: TRBV28
CDR3 DNA: TGTGCCAGCAGTTTAATCGGGGGGAACTATGGCTACACCTTC
CDR3 protein: CASSLIGGNYGYTF

D gene: TRBD2
CDR3 length: 18
J gene: TRBJ2-5
clone size: .
V gene: TRBV20-1
CDR3 DNA: TGCAGTGCCAGTCCATCACTAGCGGGAGTGACGGGTTGGAAGACCCAGTACTTC
CDR3 protein: CSASPSLAGVTGWKTQYF

D gene: .
CDR3 length: 14
J gene: TRBJ2-3
clone size: .
V gene: TRBV25-1
CDR3 DNA: TGTGCCAGCACCTCCGGACTTTTCACAGATACGCAGTATTTT
CDR3 protein: CASTSGLFTDTQYF

D gene: TRBD1
CDR3 length: 15
J gene: TRBJ2-7
clone size: .
V gene: TRBV5-6
CDR3 DNA: TGTGCCAGCAGCTTCCTAGTGGACAGGGGTCTCGAGCAGTACTTC
CDR3 protein: CASSFLVDRGLEQYF

D gene: TRBD2
CDR3 length: 15
J gene: TRBJ2-7
clone size: .
V gene: TRBV27
CDR3 DNA: TGTGCCAGCAGTAATATAGCGGGAGGGTCCTACGAGCAGTACTTC
CDR3 protein: CASSNIAGGSYEQYF

D gene: .
CDR3 length: 17
J gene: TRBJ1-3
clone size: .
V gene: TRBV5-1
CDR3 DNA: TGCGCCAGCAGCTTTTCAGGGTACCCAAGCTCTGGAAACACCATATATTTT
CDR3 protein: CASSFSGYPSSGNTIYF

D gene: .
CDR3 length: 14
J gene: TRBJ2-7
clone size: .
V gene: TRBV5-8
CDR3 DNA: TGTGCCAGCAGCTACCCATACGCCCGCTACGAGCAGTACTTC
CDR3 protein: CASSYPYARYEQYF

D gene: .
CDR3 length: 15
J gene: TRBJ2-2
clone size: .
V gene: TRBV6-4
CDR3 DNA: TGTGCCAGCAGTGAGTCAACAGGGCTCATAGGGGAGCTGTTTTTT
CDR3 protein: CASSESTGLIGELFF

D gene: .
CDR3 length: 17
J gene: TRBJ2-1
clone size: .
V gene: TRBV15
CDR3 DNA: TGTGCCACCGCCAGCGGCACAGGACCGAGGAAAGGTTATGAGCAGTTCTTC
CDR3 protein: CATASGTGPRKGYEQFF

D gene: TRBD2
CDR3 length: 12
J gene: TRBJ2-1
clone size: .
V gene: TRBV6-6
CDR3 DNA: TGTGCCGGCTCCGGGACTAGCGTCGAGCAGTTCTTC
CDR3 protein: CAGSGTSVEQFF

D gene: TRBD1
CDR3 length: 13
J gene: TRBJ2-7
clone size: once
V gene: TRBV12-5
CDR3 DNA: TGTGCTAGTGGTGGGGACAGGGCCTACGAGCAGTACTTC
CDR3 protein: CASGGDRAYEQYF

D gene: TRBD2
CDR3 length: 15
J gene: TRBJ2-1
clone size: .
V gene: TRBV18
CDR3 DNA: TGTGCCAGCTCGCGGGAGGGACTCCTGGACAATGAGCAGTTCTTC
CDR3 protein: CASSREGLLDNEQFF

D gene: .
CDR3 length: 13
J gene: TRBJ2-1
clone size: few
V gene: TRBV18
CDR3 DNA: TGTGCCAGCTCAAGAACAGAGAGCAATGAGCAGTTCTTC
CDR3 protein: CASSRTESNEQFF

D gene: .
CDR3 length: 15
J gene: TRBJ2-1
clone size: few
V gene: TRBV11-3
CDR3 DNA: TGTGCCAGCAGCCCCTATGATGATTCCTACAATGAGCAGTTCTTC
CDR3 protein: CASSPYDDSYNEQFF

D gene: TRBD2
CDR3 length: 17
J gene: TRBJ2-1
clone size: .
V gene: TRBV5-1
CDR3 DNA: TGCGCCAGCAGCTGGGCCGGAACGGGAGGGCGATACAATGAGCAGTTCTTC
CDR3 protein: CASSWAGTGGRYNEQFF

D gene: .
CDR3 length: 14
J gene: TRBJ1-3
clone size: .
V gene: TRBV20-1
CDR3 DNA: TGCAGTGCTAGTAACACCCGCTCTGGAAACACCATATATTTT
CDR3 protein: CSASNTRSGNTIYF

D gene: TRBD1
CDR3 length: 14
J gene: TRBJ2-5
clone size: .
V gene: TRBV5-1
CDR3 DNA: TGCGCCAGCAGCGTGACAGGGGCCCAAGAGACCCAGTACTTC
CDR3 protein: CASSVTGAQETQYF

D gene: TRBD1
CDR3 length: 16
J gene: TRBJ1-1
clone size: .
V gene: TRBV5-1
CDR3 DNA: TGCGCCAGCAGCTTGAGACAGGGCCGTATGAACACTGAAGCTTTCTTT
CDR3 protein: CASSLRQGRMNTEAFF

D gene: .
CDR3 length: 13
J gene: TRBJ1-1
clone size: .
V gene: TRBV13
CDR3 DNA: TGTGCCAGCAGCTTAGAGGGGGGCACTGAAGCTTTCTTT
CDR3 protein: CASSLEGGTEAFF

D gene: .
CDR3 length: 14
J gene: TRBJ1-6
clone size: .
V gene: TRBV6-5
CDR3 DNA: TGTGCCAGCAGGGCCCATCTCTATAATTCACCCCTCCACTTT
CDR3 protein: CASRAHLYNSPLHF

D gene: .
CDR3 length: 14
J gene: TRBJ1-5
clone size: .
V gene: TRBV5-1
CDR3 DNA: TGCGCCAGCAGCTTGGACGGCGCGGGTCAGCCCCAGCATTTT
CDR3 protein: CASSLDGAGQPQHF

D gene: .
CDR3 length: 11
J gene: TRBJ1-2
clone size: .
V gene: TRBV13
CDR3 DNA: TGTGCCAGCAGCCGTGACCGGGGCTACACCTTC
CDR3 protein: CASSRDRGYTF

D gene: .
CDR3 length: 14
J gene: TRBJ2-7
clone size: .
V gene: TRBV18
CDR3 DNA: TGTGCCAGCTCAACGGAGACAGTAGGCTACGAGCAGTACTTC
CDR3 protein: CASSTETVGYEQYF

D gene: TRBD1
CDR3 length: 14
J gene: TRBJ1-1
clone size: .
V gene: TRBV7-2
CDR3 DNA: TGTGCCAGCAGCTCCAGACAGGGCCCCACTGAAGCTTTCTTT
CDR3 protein: CASSSRQGPTEAFF